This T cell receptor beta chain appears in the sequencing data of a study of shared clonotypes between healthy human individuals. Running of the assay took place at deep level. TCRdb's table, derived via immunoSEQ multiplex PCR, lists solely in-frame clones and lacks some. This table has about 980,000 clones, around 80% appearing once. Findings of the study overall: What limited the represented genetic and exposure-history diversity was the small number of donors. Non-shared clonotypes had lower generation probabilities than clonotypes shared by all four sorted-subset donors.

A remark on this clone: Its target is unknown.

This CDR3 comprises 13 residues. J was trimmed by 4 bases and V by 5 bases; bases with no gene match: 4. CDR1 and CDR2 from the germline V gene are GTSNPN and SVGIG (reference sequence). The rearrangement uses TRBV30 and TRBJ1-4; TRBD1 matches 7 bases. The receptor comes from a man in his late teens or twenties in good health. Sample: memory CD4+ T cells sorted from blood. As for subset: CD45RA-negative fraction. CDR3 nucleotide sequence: TGTGCCTGGGCGGGACAGCTTAATGAAAAACTGTTTTTT. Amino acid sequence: CAWAGQLNEKLFF.